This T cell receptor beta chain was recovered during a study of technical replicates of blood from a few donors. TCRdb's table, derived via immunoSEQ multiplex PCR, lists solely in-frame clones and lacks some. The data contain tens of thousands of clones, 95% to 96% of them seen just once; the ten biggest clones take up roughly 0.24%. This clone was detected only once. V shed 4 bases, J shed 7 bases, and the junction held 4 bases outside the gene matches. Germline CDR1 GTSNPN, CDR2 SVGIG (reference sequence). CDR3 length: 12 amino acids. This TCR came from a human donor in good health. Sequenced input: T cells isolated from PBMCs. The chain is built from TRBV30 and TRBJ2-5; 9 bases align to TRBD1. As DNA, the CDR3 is TGTGCCTGGACCCCGGGACAGGGGACCCAGTACTTC. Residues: CAWTPGQGTQYF.